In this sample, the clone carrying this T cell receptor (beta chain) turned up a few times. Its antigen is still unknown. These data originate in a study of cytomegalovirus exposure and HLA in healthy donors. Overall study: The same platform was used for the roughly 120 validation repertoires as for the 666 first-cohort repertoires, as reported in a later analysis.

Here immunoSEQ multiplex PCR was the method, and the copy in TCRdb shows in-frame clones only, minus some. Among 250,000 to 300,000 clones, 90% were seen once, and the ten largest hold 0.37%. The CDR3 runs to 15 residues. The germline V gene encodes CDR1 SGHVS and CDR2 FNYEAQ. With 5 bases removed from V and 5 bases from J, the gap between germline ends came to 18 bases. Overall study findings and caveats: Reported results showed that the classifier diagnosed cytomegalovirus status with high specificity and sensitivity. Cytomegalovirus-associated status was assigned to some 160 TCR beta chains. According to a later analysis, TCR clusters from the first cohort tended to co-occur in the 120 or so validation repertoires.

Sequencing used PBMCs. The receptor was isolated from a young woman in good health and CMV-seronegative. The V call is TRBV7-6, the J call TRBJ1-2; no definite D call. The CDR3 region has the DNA TGTGCCAGCAGCCCACGGACGGCCGGAGGGTATGGCTACACCTTC. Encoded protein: CASSPRTAGGYGYTF.